The clone carrying this TCR beta chain was seen just once. The antigen remains unidentified. This specimen belongs to a study of cytomegalovirus exposure and HLA in healthy donors. Each donor was nominally healthy when sampled (though unrecorded immune exposures were likely). Both 60 Vbeta primers and 13 Jbeta primers went into the PCR. The protocol was immunoSEQ multiplex PCR, while the TCRdb copy is restricted to in-frame clones and leaves out a portion. The sample contains approximately 120,000 clones, around 86% of which appear only once. From germline, CDR1 is MNHEY and CDR2 SMNVEV (reference sequence). The CDR3 runs 17 residues. The study, taken as a whole, reports: For most subjects, TCR beta sequences were reported to predict HLA-A and HLA-B alleles with accuracy.

The receptor was isolated from a woman in her 30s in good health and CMV-seronegative. Sequences were obtained from PBMCs. The chain joins TRBV27 to TRBJ2-5; 7 nucleotides align to TRBD1. The better agreement between TRBJ2-7 and the DNA end casts doubt on the J call. The DNA of the CDR3 is TGTGCCAGCAGTACGCAAAGGACAGGTTTCGCTTCCGACGAGCAGTACTTC. It specifies CASSTQRTGFASDEQYF.